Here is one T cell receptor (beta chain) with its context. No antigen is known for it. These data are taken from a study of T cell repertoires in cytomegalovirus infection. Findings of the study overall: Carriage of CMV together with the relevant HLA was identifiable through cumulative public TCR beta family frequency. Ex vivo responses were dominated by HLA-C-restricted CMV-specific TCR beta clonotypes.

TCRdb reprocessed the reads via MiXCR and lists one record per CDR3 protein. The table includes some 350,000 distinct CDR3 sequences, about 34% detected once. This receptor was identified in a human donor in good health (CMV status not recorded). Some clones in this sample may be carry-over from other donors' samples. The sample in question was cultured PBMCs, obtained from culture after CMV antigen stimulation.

CDR3 amino acids: CASSPDWIGETQYF. CDR3 sequence (DNA): TGTGCCAGCAGCCCGGACTGGATAGGGGAGACCCAGTACTTC. The chain recombines TRBV25-1 with TRBJ2-5; weak D call: TRBD2 (5 bases). V lost 6 bases and J lost 5, with 16 bases in between. This CDR3 spans 14 amino acids. The germline V gene has CDR1 MGHDK and CDR2 SYGVNS.